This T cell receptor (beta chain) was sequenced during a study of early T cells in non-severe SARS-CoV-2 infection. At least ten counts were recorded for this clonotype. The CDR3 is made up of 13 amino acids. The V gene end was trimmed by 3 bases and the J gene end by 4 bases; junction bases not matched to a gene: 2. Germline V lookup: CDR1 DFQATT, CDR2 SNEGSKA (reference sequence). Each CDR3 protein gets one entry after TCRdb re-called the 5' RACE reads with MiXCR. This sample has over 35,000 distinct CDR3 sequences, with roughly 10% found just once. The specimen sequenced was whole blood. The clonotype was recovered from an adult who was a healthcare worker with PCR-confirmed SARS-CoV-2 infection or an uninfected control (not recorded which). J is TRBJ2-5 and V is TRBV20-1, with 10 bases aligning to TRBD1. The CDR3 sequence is CSASGTGVETQYF. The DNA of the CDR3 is TGCAGTGCTAGCGGGACAGGGGTAGAGACCCAGTACTTC.